A single TCR beta chain is shown here with its context. A Seattle source enrolled patients during active infection and followed them longitudinally. Germline CDR1 and CDR2: LNHDA and SQIVND (reference sequence). J gave up 3 bases and V 7 bases, and 3 bases lay outside the gene matches. The CDR3 has 12 residues. The data are from a study of blood T cell repertoires in COVID-19. Study details: COVID-19 samples collected from the United States, Italy and Spain covered acute and convalescent phases. T cells, B-cell-depleted T cells, or PBMCs provided the cDNA or gDNA that served as material.

As processed by the authors: Nucleated cell counts were estimated from reference gene primer amplification. Only in-frame clones appear in the TCRdb table, and some are missing; sequencing was by immunoSEQ multiplex PCR. Clone size and V and J calls were adopted from that table, with D and trimming inferred from the DNA. The sample includes about 250,000 clones, 88% of them seen just once. The genes are TRBV19 and TRBJ2-7, with 7 bases identical to TRBD2. This TCR came from a woman aged 25 to 45 with COVID-19, enrolled during active disease. The specimen was peripheral blood. CDR3 sequence reads: CASKGGGYEQYF. The CDR3 nucleotides read TGTGCCAGTAAGGGCGGGGGCTACGAGCAGTACTTC.